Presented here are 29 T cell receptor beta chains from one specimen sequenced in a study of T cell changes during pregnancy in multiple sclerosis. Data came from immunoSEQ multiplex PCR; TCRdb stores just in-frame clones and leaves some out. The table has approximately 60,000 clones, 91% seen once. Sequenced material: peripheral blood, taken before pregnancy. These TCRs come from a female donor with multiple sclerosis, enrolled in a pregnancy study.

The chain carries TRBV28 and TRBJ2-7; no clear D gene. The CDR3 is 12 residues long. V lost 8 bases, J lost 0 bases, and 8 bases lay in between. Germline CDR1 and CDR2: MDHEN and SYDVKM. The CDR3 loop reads CASFDTSYEQYF. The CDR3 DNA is TGTGCCAGCTTCGACACCTCCTACGAGCAGTACTTC.

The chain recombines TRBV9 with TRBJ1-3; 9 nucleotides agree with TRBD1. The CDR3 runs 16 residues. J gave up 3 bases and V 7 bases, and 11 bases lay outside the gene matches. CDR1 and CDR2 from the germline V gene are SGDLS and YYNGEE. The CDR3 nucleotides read TGTGCCAGCGGGACGGAGGGACAGGGAATTGGAAACACCATATATTTT. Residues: CASGTEGQGIGNTIYF.

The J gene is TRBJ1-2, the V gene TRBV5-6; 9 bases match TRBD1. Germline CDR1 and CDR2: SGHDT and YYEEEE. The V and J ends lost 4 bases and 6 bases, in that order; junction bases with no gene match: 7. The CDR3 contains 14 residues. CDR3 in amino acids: CASSMGQGWDGYTF. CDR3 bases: TGTGCCAGCAGCATGGGACAGGGTTGGGATGGCTACACCTTC.

The CDR3 loop reads CASSLGLGRNQPQHF. The DNA for the CDR3 is TGCGCCAGCAGCTTGGGTCTGGGGCGGAATCAGCCCCAGCATTTT. The chain is built from TRBV5-1 and TRBJ1-5, with a weak D call TRBD1 (5 bases). Trimming pared 0 bases from V and 4 bases from J, leaving 11 bases between. Germline V gene sequence: CDR1 SGHRS, CDR2 YFSETQ. The CDR3 has 15 residues.

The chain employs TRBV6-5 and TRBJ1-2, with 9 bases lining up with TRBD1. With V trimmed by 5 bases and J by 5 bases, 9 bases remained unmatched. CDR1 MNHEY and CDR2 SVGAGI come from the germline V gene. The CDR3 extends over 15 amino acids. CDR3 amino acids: CASSPQGAIGYGYTF. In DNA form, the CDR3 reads TGTGCCAGCAGTCCACAGGGGGCAATTGGATATGGCTACACCTTC.

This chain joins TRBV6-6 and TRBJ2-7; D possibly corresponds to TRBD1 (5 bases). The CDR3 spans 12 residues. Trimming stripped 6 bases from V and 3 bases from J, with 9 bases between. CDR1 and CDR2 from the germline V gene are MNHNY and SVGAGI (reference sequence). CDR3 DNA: TGTGCCAGCAGCGACAGAAACTACGAGCAGTACTTC. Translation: CASSDRNYEQYF.

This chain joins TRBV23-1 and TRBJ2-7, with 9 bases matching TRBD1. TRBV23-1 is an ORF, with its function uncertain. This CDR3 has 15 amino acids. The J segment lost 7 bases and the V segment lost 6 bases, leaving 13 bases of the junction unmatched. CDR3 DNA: TGCGCCAGCAGCCAACTGGACAGGGGAGTTGAAGAGCAGTACTTC. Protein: CASSQLDRGVEEQYF.

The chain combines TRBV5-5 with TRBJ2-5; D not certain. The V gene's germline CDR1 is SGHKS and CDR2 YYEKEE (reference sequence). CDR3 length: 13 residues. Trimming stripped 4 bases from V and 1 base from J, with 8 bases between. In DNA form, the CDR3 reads TGTGCCAGCAGCCTCTTCGGCCAAGAGACCCAGTACTTC. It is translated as CASSLFGQETQYF.

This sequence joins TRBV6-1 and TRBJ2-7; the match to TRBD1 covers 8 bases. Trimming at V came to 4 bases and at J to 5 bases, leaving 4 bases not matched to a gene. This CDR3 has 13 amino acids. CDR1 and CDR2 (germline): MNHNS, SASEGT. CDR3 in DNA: TGTGCCAGCAGTGTGACAGGGGAGGACGAGCAGTACTTC. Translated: CASSVTGEDEQYF.

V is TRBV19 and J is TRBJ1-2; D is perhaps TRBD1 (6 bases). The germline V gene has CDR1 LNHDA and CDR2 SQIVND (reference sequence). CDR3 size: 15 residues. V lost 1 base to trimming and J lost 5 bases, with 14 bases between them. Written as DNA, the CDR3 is TGTGCCAGTAGTATAGGGGGCAGGGGATTTTATGGCTACACCTTC. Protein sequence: CASSIGGRGFYGYTF.

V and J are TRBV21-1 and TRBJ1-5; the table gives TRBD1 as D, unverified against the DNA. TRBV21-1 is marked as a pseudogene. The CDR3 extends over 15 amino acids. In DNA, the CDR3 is TGTGCCAGCAGCGAAAGACAGGGGGTCTGTCAGCCCCAGCATTTT. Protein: CASSERQGVCQPQHF.

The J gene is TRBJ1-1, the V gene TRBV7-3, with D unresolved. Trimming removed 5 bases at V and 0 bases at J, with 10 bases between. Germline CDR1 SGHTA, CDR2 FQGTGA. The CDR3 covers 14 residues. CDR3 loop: CASSREAVNTEAFF. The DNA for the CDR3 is TGTGCCAGCAGCCGAGAGGCGGTGAACACTGAAGCTTTCTTT. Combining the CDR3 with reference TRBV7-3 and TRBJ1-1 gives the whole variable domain GAGVSQTPSNKVTEKGKYVELRCDPISGHTALYWYRQSLGQGPEFLIYFQGTGAADDSGLPNDRFFAVRPEGSVSTLKIQRTERGDSAVYLCASSREAVNTEAFFGQGTRLTVV.

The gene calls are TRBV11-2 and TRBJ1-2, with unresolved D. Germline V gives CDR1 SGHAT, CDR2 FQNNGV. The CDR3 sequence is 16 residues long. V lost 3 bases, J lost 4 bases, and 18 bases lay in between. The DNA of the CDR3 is TGTGCCAGCAGCTTGGCAGAGGGCGGGGTGTCCTATGGCTACACCTTC. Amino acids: CASSLAEGGVSYGYTF.

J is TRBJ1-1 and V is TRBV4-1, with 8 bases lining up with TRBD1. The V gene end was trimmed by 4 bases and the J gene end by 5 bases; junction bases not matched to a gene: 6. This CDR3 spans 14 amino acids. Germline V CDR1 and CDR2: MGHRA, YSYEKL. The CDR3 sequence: CASSLQGASTEAFF. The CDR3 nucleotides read TGCGCCAGCAGCCTTCAGGGGGCTTCGACTGAAGCTTTCTTT.

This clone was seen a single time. CDR3 sequence: CASSTGLAPPADTQYF. In nucleotides, the CDR3 is TGTGCCAGCAGCACGGGACTAGCGCCCCCCGCAGATACGCAGTATTTT. The chain carries TRBV5-6 and TRBJ2-3; 10 bases are shared with TRBD2. V gave up 4 bases and J gave up 4 bases; unmatched junction bases: 9. The germline CDR1 and CDR2 sequences are SGHDT and YYEEEE. This CDR3 has 16 residues.

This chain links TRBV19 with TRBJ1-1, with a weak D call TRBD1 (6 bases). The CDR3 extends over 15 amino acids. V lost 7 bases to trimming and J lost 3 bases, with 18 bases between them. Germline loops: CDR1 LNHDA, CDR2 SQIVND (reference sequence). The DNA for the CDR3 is TGTGCCAGTACCCCGAACAGGGCTTTAGACACTGAAGCTTTCTTT. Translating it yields CASTPNRALDTEAFF.

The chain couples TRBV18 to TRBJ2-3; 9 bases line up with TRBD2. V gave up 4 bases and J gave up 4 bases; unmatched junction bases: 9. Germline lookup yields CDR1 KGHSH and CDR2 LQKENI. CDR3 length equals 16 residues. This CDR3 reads CASSLQLAGTADTQYF. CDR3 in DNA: TGTGCCAGCTCACTGCAGCTAGCGGGGACCGCAGATACGCAGTATTTT. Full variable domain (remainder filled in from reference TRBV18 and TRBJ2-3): NAGVMQNPRHLVRRRGQEARLRCSPMKGHSHVYWYRQLPEEGLKFMVYLQKENIIDESGMPKERFSAEFPKEGPSILRIQQVVRGDSAAYFCASSLQLAGTADTQYFGPGTRLTVL.

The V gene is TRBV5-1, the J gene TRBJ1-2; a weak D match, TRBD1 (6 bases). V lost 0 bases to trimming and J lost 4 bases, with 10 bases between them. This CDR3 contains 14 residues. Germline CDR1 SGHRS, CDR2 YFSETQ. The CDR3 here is CASSLEQGLYGYTF. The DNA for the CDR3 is TGCGCCAGCAGCTTGGAACAGGGCCTCTATGGCTACACCTTC.

In DNA, the CDR3 is TGTGCCAGCAGCATGACAGGCTCTGGAAACACCATATATTTT. This sequence encodes CASSMTGSGNTIYF. V and J are TRBV5-6 and TRBJ1-3; TRBD1 might be the D (6 bases). CDR1 SGHDT and CDR2 YYEEEE come from the germline V gene. The CDR3 is made up of 14 amino acids. V lost 4 bases to trimming and J lost 0 bases, with 8 bases between them.

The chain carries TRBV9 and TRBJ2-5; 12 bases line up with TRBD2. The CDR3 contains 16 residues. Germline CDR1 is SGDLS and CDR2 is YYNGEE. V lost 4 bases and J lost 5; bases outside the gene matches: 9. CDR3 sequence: CASSSRTSGGRETQYF. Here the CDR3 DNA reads TGTGCCAGCAGCTCCAGAACTAGCGGGGGGCGGGAGACCCAGTACTTC.

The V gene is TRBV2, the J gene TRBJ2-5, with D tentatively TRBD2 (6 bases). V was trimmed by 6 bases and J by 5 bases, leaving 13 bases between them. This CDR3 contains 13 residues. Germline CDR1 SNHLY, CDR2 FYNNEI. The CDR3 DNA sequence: TGTGCCAGCAGGAACAGTGGGGGGGAGACCCAGTACTTC. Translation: CASRNSGGETQYF.

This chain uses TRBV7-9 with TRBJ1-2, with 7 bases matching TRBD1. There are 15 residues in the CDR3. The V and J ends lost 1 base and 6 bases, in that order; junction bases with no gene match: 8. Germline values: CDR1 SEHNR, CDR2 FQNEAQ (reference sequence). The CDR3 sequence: CASSLGATGMDGYTF. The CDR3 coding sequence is TGTGCCAGCAGCTTAGGGGCGACAGGGATGGATGGCTACACCTTC.

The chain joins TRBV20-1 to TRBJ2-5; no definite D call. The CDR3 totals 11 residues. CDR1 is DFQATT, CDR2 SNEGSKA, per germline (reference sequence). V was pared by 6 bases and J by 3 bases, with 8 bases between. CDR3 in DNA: TGCAGTGCAAACTCGAAAGAGACCCAGTACTTC. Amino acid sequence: CSANSKETQYF.

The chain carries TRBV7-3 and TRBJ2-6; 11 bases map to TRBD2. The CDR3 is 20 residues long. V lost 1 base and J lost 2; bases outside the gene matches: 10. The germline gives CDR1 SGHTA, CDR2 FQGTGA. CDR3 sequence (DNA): TGTGCCAGCAGCTTAATACCCGCGCTAGCGGGGGGCGCTGGGGCCAACGTCCTGACTTTC. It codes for CASSLIPALAGGAGANVLTF. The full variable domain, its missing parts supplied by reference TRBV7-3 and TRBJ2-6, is GAGVSQTPSNKVTEKGKYVELRCDPISGHTALYWYRQSLGQGPEFLIYFQGTGAADDSGLPNDRFFAVRPEGSVSTLKIQRTERGDSAVYLCASSLIPALAGGAGANVLTFGAGSRLTVL.

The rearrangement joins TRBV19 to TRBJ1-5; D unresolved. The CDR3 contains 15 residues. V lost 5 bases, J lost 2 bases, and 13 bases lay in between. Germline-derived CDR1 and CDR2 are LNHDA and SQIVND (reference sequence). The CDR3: CASSRSGLGNQPQHF. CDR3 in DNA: TGTGCCAGTAGTCGATCGGGTCTTGGCAATCAGCCCCAGCATTTT.

The CDR3 loop reads CASSQGGRVMNTEAFF. CDR3 nucleotide sequence: TGCGCCAGCAGCCAAGGCGGGAGGGTTATGAACACTGAAGCTTTCTTT. The chain joins TRBV4-1 to TRBJ1-1; D is undetermined. Germline CDR1 MGHRA, CDR2 YSYEKL. Trimming stripped 1 base from V and 0 bases from J, with 12 bases between. This CDR3 has 16 residues.

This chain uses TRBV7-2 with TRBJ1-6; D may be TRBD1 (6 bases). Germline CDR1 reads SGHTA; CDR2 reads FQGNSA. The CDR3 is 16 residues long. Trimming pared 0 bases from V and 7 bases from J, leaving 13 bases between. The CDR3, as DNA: TGTGCCAGCAGCTTAGCGGGAGGGGGAGTAAATTCACCCCTCCACTTT. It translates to CASSLAGGGVNSPLHF.

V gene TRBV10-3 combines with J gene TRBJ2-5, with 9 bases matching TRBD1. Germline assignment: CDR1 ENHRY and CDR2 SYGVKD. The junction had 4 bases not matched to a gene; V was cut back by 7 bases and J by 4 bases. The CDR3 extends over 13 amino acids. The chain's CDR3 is CAITPGQGETQYF. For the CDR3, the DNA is TGTGCCATCACCCCGGGACAGGGAGAGACCCAGTACTTC.

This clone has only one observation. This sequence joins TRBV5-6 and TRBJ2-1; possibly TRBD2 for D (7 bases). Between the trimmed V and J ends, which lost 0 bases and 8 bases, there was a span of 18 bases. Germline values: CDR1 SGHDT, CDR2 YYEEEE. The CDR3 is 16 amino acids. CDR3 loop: CASSLEAGARFDEQFF. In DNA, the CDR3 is TGTGCCAGCAGCTTGGAGGCGGGGGCGCGATTCGATGAGCAGTTCTTC.